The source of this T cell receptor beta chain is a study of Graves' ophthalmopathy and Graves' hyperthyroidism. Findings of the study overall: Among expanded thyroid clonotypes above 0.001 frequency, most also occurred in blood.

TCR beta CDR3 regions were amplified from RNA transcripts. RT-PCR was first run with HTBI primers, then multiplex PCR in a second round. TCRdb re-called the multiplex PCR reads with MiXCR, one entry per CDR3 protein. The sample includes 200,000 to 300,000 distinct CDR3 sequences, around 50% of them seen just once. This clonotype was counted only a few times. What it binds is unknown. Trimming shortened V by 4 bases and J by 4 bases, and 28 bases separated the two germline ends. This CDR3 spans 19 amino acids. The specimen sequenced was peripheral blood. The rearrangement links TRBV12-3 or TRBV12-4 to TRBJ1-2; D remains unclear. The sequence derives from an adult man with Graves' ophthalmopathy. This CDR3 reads CASSSKASAAVLKGYGYTF. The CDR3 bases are TGTGCCAGCAGTTCCAAAGCGTCGGCGGCCGTACTCAAGGGCTATGGCTACACCTTC.